The entry that follows covers one T cell receptor (beta chain) sequence. Its antigen is unknown. There are no base qualities to consult, and no much larger clone falls within one base. The data derive from a study of blood T cell dynamics during melanoma immunotherapy (dated by TCRdb to 2020 to 2022). Study-wide context: Patients had metastatic melanoma and received first-line pembrolizumab or nivolumab plus ipilimumab as standard of care in the United Kingdom. To find early correlates of response, peripheral T cell receptor repertoires were profiled in metastatic melanoma patients before and after one cycle of checkpoint inhibitor therapy. A training cohort was formed from consecutive patients, and a further independent group of patients from the same centre was pooled into an external validation set. Findings and caveats that apply to the study as a whole: Whether the T cell clones driving repertoire changes were melanoma-specific or reflected general immune activation could not be determined in the study. Patients who later achieved disease control showed a bifurcated PBMC repertoire reorganization at W3, with increased clonality or increased diversity, unlike progressors. The relatively small sample size was acknowledged as something that could potentially limit how far the results can be generalized.

The label giving this sample's time point can be read as: week 3, after first cycle of checkpoint inhibitor. Blood samples were taken before treatment (T0) and at week 3 (W3), following the first cycle of checkpoint blockade. Except for two patients with rapid clinical progression, response was assessed 12 weeks after the first infusion by RECIST 1.1; disease control meant complete response, partial response or stable disease. Patients with prior systemic cancer treatment, concomitant immunosuppressant therapy or synchronous other active malignancies were excluded. To track both circulating cells and T cell turnover, TCR beta was sequenced from bulk PBMC as well as from plasma cell-free DNA. PBMC were isolated from blood with Lymphoprep and SepMate tubes, followed by red cell lysis. QIAamp DNA Blood Mini kits were used to extract DNA from both PBMC and sorted T cell subsets. Every bulk PBMC sample was loaded with the same fixed amount of about 380 ng of DNA. TCR beta CDR3 sequences were amplified from genomic DNA with the immunoSEQ TCRb Assay kit following manufacturer instructions. The KAPA Library Quantification Kit for Illumina platforms was used to quantify pooled libraries by qPCR. Pooled libraries were clustered at roughly 0.6-1.1 pM and sequenced on an Illumina NextSeq 500. The authors' analysis ran thus. TCR data were analyzed with immunoSEQ ANALYZER and the R LymphoSeq package. A rearrangement efficiency score was calculated as productive divided by the sum of productive and non-productive CDR3 sequences. Clonality was measured with the Gini coefficient and diversity with the Renyi index at alpha=1, and both measures were compared pairwise between timepoints within each patient. In LymphoSeq, clonal relatedness was computed using an edit distance of 3, and repertoire similarity was computed using the Bhattacharyya coefficient. Linear discriminant analysis on week-3 changes in clonality and diversity was built with the R MASS and caret packages to classify response. TCRdb provides this immuneACCESS table in a form limited to in-frame rearrangements. Some clones are lacking; in checked studies, under half of them reflect an unresolved V gene, and why the rest are absent is not known. That table gives V, J and clone size, and the DNA gave D and trimming. For this sample there are around 10,000 clones; approximately 89% appear just once. In total, the top ten clones hold about 24% of the sample.

Compared with germline, V lacks 1 base and J lacks 10 bases; bases without a gene match: 5. The cysteine opens and the phenylalanine closes a CDR3 of 14 amino acids. Left in the record is the CDR3 DNA by itself, 42 bases read in frame from the first base. Reading the germline V gene gives CDR1 SGHNT and CDR2 YENEEA. The clonotype comes from a human donor with melanoma. This receptor chain uses TRBV11-3 and TRBJ2-1; 9 central nucleotides agree with TRBD2. This sample comprised blood, obtained from a patient treated with checkpoint blockade. The nucleotides are TGTGCCAGCAGCTTAGTAGCGGGAGCCCCCGAGCAGTTCTTC. It codes for CASSLVAGAPEQFF.